Shown below are 21 T cell receptor beta chains from a single sample sequenced in a study of blood T cell repertoires in COVID-19. Assay used: immunoSEQ multiplex PCR; TCRdb lists only in-frame clones, some missing. The table records over 300,000 clones, 65% to 85% of them present only once. The specimen was peripheral blood. The receptor source for this set is a woman in her forties or fifties with acute or convalescent COVID-19.

This chain uses TRBV18 with TRBJ2-7, with 7 bases aligning to TRBD1. CDR1 KGHSH and CDR2 LQKENI come from the germline V gene. The CDR3 totals 15 residues. V was clipped by 3 bases and J by 0 bases; unmatched bases: 5. The DNA for the CDR3 is TGTGCCAGCTCACCGACAGGGTCCGCCTCCTACGAGCAGTACTTC. This sequence encodes CASSPTGSASYEQYF.

The chain uses TRBV25-1 and TRBJ1-2, with D perhaps matching TRBD1 (5 bases). This CDR3 is built from 13 residues. Germline values: CDR1 MGHDK, CDR2 SYGVNS. V was cut by 5 bases and J by 8 bases, with 15 bases left in between. This chain's CDR3 is CASSNIGERGYTF. Here the CDR3 DNA reads TGTGCCAGCAGTAATATAGGGGAACGAGGCTACACCTTC.

This clone was seen a single time. CDR3 DNA: TGTGCCAGCAGCTCTACGGTCCAGGCAGATACGCAGTATTTT. Translating it yields CASSSTVQADTQYF. This rearrangement joins TRBV7-9 to TRBJ2-3; the D is unclear. The CDR3 runs to 14 residues. Trimming stripped 4 bases from V and 4 bases from J, with 12 bases between. CDR1 is SEHNR and CDR2 is FQNEAQ in the germline V gene (reference sequence).

This chain links TRBV28 with TRBJ1-2; D is ambiguous. CDR1 and CDR2 (germline): MDHEN, SYDVKM. The germline V and J ends were trimmed by 4 bases and 3 bases, with 9 bases remaining between them. The CDR3 is 13 residues long. The CDR3 DNA follows: TGTGCCAGCAGTTATCGGGTCTACTATGGCTACACCTTC. Amino acid sequence: CASSYRVYYGYTF.

This clone appeared a few times. The CDR3 is CASSIAQGYRTDTQYF. The CDR3 nucleotides read TGTGCCAGTAGTATAGCCCAGGGGTACAGGACAGATACGCAGTATTTT. The V and J genes are TRBV19 and TRBJ2-3; TRBD1 is a possible D gene (6 bases). V was trimmed by 1 base and J by 3 bases, leaving 14 bases between them. CDR1 LNHDA and CDR2 SQIVND come from the germline V gene (reference sequence). The CDR3 is 16 residues long.

The chain combines TRBV18 with TRBJ1-4; 10 positions agree with TRBD1. This CDR3 region has 15 residues. The trim removed 6 bases at V and 8 bases at J, leaving 9 bases unmatched. The germline V gene has CDR1 KGHSH and CDR2 LQKENI. CDR3 nucleotide sequence: TGTGCCAGCTCCCCGACAGGGGGCGCGGGAGAAAAACTGTTTTTT. It encodes CASSPTGGAGEKLFF.

The chain is built from TRBV9 and TRBJ1-6, with D unclear. The CDR3 length is 15 residues. V lost 0 bases to trimming and J lost 9 bases, with 13 bases between them. Germline-derived CDR1 and CDR2 are SGDLS and YYNGEE. CDR3 sequence (DNA): TGTGCCAGCAGCGTAGCGCCGACTACGGGTTCACCCCTCCACTTT. Translation gives CASSVAPTTGSPLHF.

This clone has a handful of counts. V gene TRBV6-2 or TRBV6-3 combines with J gene TRBJ1-5, with D unclear. CDR1 is MNHEY and CDR2 is SVGEGT in the germline V gene. The CDR3 totals 15 residues. Trimming took off 6 bases at V and 1 base at J, with 13 bases between the two ends. The CDR3 region is CASSPLSGSNQPQHF. CDR3 nucleotide sequence: TGTGCCAGCAGCCCCCTCTCGGGGAGCAATCAGCCCCAGCATTTT.

The chain is built from TRBV2 and TRBJ2-2; D unresolved. The length of the CDR3 is 13 residues. Deletions cut 5 bases from V and 6 bases from J, with 10 bases between. CDR1 is SNHLY and CDR2 is FYNNEI in the germline V gene. The CDR3 nucleotides read TGTGCCAGCAGTTATTTAAATCCCGGGGAGCTGTTTTTT. This codes for CASSYLNPGELFF.

This chain joins TRBV10-3 and TRBJ1-2; 9 nucleotides align to TRBD1. Germline V gene sequence: CDR1 ENHRY, CDR2 SYGVKD. The CDR3 length is 14 residues. V was clipped by 7 bases and J by 3 bases; unmatched bases: 6. The CDR3 loop is CAITKTGGDYGYTF. CDR3 DNA sequence: TGTGCCATCACCAAGACAGGGGGGGACTATGGCTACACCTTC.

The chain has TRBV7-6 and TRBJ2-1, with 9 bases aligning to TRBD1. Trimming removed 2 bases from V and 0 bases from J; junction bases left unmatched: 14. CDR1 SGHVS and CDR2 FNYEAQ come from the germline V gene. The CDR3 extends over 20 amino acids. This CDR3 reads CASSLSPPTGTGSSYNEQFF. The CDR3 DNA sequence: TGTGCCAGCAGCTTATCCCCTCCCACCGGGACAGGGTCCTCCTACAATGAGCAGTTCTTC.

This clone was seen more than once but under ten times. The chain has TRBV6-2 or TRBV6-3 and TRBJ2-7; possibly TRBD1 for D (6 bases). This CDR3 has 12 residues. Deletions cut 6 bases from V and 0 bases from J, with 6 bases between. Germline CDR1 MNHEY, CDR2 SVGEGT. Here the CDR3 DNA reads TGTGCCAGCAGCAGGGGCTCCTACGAGCAGTACTTC. Its protein product is CASSRGSYEQYF.

A single count supports this clone. The chain couples TRBV10-3 to TRBJ1-1, with D unclear. The germline V and J ends were trimmed by 0 bases and 11 bases, with 7 bases remaining between them. Germline values: CDR1 ENHRY, CDR2 SYGVKD. This CDR3 is 11 amino acids long. The CDR3 coding sequence is TGTGCCATCAGTGAGTCGGAGAAGGCTTTCTTT. Protein: CAISESEKAFF.

The chain links TRBV28 to TRBJ1-2, with D possibly matching TRBD1 (6 bases). V lost 2 bases, J lost 3 bases, and 13 bases lay in between. The CDR3 has 15 residues. CDR1 MDHEN and CDR2 SYDVKM come from the germline V gene. CDR3 coding DNA: TGTGCCAGCAGTTTAGCCGGAGGGGGGGACTATGGCTACACCTTC. Translation gives CASSLAGGGDYGYTF.

The chain recombines TRBV4-2 with TRBJ2-2, with TRBD1 matching 8 bases. V shed 5 bases and J 7 bases; nucleotides not matched to a gene: 15. This CDR3 region has 17 residues. Germline CDR1 reads LGHNA; CDR2 reads YNFKEQ. CDR3 coding DNA: TGTGCCAGCAGCGAAGCGAGCGACAGGGGAACGGGCGGGGAGCTGTTTTTT. It yields the protein CASSEASDRGTGGELFF.

The chain links TRBV9 to TRBJ1-3, with D possibly being TRBD1 (6 bases). V lost 1 base to trimming and J lost 8 bases, with 16 bases between them. The length of the CDR3 is 15 residues. In germline, CDR1 is SGDLS, CDR2 YYNGEE. Here the CDR3 reads CASSVSGQGADTIYF. The CDR3 region has the DNA TGTGCCAGCAGCGTATCGGGACAAGGTGCGGACACCATATATTTT.

The chain has TRBV3-1 (or the pseudogene TRBV3-2) and TRBJ2-5; weak D call: TRBD1 (5 bases). The CDR3 runs 13 residues. Germline CDR1 reads LGHDT; CDR2 reads YNNKEL (reference sequence). Trimming pared 4 bases from V and 2 bases from J, leaving 8 bases between. The CDR3 region has the DNA TGTGCCAGCAGCCGTGACAGTCAAGAGACCCAGTACTTC. It is translated as CASSRDSQETQYF.

The chain combines TRBV5-4 with TRBJ1-5; D is unclear. Trimming pared 0 bases from V and 4 bases from J, leaving 8 bases between. This CDR3 has 14 residues. CDR1 is SGHNT, CDR2 YYREEE, per germline (reference sequence). The CDR3 coding sequence is TGTGCCAGCAGCTTGGGAGGGATGAATCAGCCCCAGCATTTT. This encodes CASSLGGMNQPQHF. Based on the CDR3 plus reference TRBV5-4 and TRBJ1-5, the full variable domain is ETGVTQSPTHLIKTRGQQVTLRCSSQSGHNTVSWYQQALGQGPQFIFQYYREEENGRGNFPPRFSGLQFPNYSSELNVNALELDDSALYLCASSLGGMNQPQHFGDGTRLSIL.

The chain uses TRBV7-9 and TRBJ2-3, with 9 bases that match TRBD1. Germline CDR1 and CDR2: SEHNR and FQNEAQ (reference sequence). V shed 3 bases and J 5 bases; nucleotides not matched to a gene: 9. The CDR3 runs 16 residues. DNA for the CDR3: TGTGCCAGCAGCTTTCTACAGGGGGCGACGGTAGATACGCAGTATTTT. This sequence encodes CASSFLQGATVDTQYF.

This chain uses TRBV12-3 or TRBV12-4 with TRBJ2-1; D gene uncertain. CDR3 length equals 12 residues. Trimming took 4 bases from V and 9 from J, leaving 10 bases between them. The CDR3 reads CASSSPRSEQFF. DNA for the CDR3: TGTGCCAGCAGTTCCCCTAGGAGTGAGCAGTTCTTC.

In this sample, this clone turned up a few times. The rearrangement uses TRBV12-3 or TRBV12-4 and TRBJ1-1; no definite D call. Trimming left V 8 bases short and J 0 bases short, with 10 bases between. The CDR3 has 13 residues. In nucleotides, the CDR3 is TGTGCCAGCTGTTCGAACTTGAACACTGAAGCTTTCTTT. This encodes CASCSNLNTEAFF.